These 18 T cell receptor beta chains came from one sample sequenced in a study of T cell responses to AZD1222 COVID-19 vaccine. Sequenced by immunoSEQ multiplex PCR; TCRdb stores in-frame clones only, minus some. The repertoire holds roughly 150,000 clones, with roughly 89% as singletons. Sequenced material: peripheral blood, taken on day 0 of AZD1222 vaccination. Receptor source: an adult in good health.

This chain connects TRBV19 to TRBJ1-2; tentatively, D is TRBD1 (5 bases). From germline, CDR1 is LNHDA and CDR2 SQIVND (reference sequence). V was trimmed by 3 bases and J by 6 bases, leaving 14 bases between them. CDR3 length equals 14 residues. The chain's CDR3 is CASSMTAGVHGYTF. In DNA, the CDR3 is TGTGCCAGTAGTATGACAGCCGGTGTTCATGGCTACACCTTC.

The V and J genes are TRBV27 and TRBJ1-5; no firm D call. The CDR3 sequence is 14 residues long. Germline-derived CDR1 and CDR2 are MNHEY and SMNVEV (reference sequence). Trimming pared 3 bases from V and 3 bases from J, leaving 9 bases between. For the CDR3, the DNA is TGTGCCAGCAGTTTTAGGGTAGACAATCAGCCCCAGCATTTT. Encoded protein: CASSFRVDNQPQHF.

CDR3 nucleotides: TGTGCTAGTGGTACAGGACTAGCGCCAGATACGCAGTATTTT. It yields the protein CASGTGLAPDTQYF. The chain uses TRBV12-5 and TRBJ2-3, with TRBD2 identical over 9 bases. The CDR3 runs 14 residues. With 5 bases clipped from V and 4 bases from J, the junction kept 4 bases outside the gene matches. Germline V gene lookup returns CDR1 LGHNT and CDR2 FRNRAP.

This rearrangement joins TRBV6-5 to TRBJ1-2, with D possibly matching TRBD1 (5 bases). This CDR3 has 15 amino acids. CDR1 is MNHEY, CDR2 SVGAGI, per germline. V was clipped by 4 bases and J by 0 bases, with 12 bases between them. The CDR3, as DNA: TGTGCCAGCAGTTTCACAGGCTCAGCTAACTATGGCTACACCTTC. Encoded protein: CASSFTGSANYGYTF.

DNA for the CDR3: TGTGCCAGCAGTCCAGTGGACCCAAGCTCCCGTACGCAGTATTTT. Translated, it gives CASSPVDPSSRTQYF. The genes are TRBV28 and TRBJ2-3; D is ambiguous. There are 15 residues in the CDR3. Germline values: CDR1 MDHEN, CDR2 SYDVKM. Trimming took off 5 bases at V and 8 bases at J, with 20 bases between the two ends.

The rearrangement uses TRBV16 and TRBJ1-6, with 7 bases that match TRBD1. The ends lost 1 base at V and 7 bases at J; junction bases unmatched: 1. The CDR3 is 14 residues long. From germline, CDR1 is KGHSY and CDR2 FQNENV. This CDR3 reads CASSQWGQNSPLHF. Written as DNA, the CDR3 is TGTGCCAGCAGCCAATGGGGACAGAATTCACCCCTCCACTTT.

The rearrangement uses TRBV19 and TRBJ2-7; D call uncertain. The CDR3 has 11 residues. Deletions cut 6 bases from V and 4 bases from J, with 7 bases between. The germline gives CDR1 LNHDA, CDR2 SQIVND (reference sequence). CDR3 sequence: CASRGLYEQYF. CDR3 nucleotide sequence: TGTGCCAGTAGGGGGTTGTACGAGCAGTACTTC.

The chain links TRBV6-2 or TRBV6-3 to TRBJ2-2, with 14 bases aligning to TRBD2. V trimming: 0 bases; J trimming: 4 bases; junction bases outside the gene matches: 1. The germline V gene has CDR1 MNHEY and CDR2 SVGEGT. The CDR3 extends over 17 amino acids. In DNA, the CDR3 is TGTGCCAGCAGTTACTCCGGACTAGCGGGAGGCACCGGGGAGCTGTTTTTT. It is translated as CASSYSGLAGGTGELFF.

This clone was counted only a few times. The genes are TRBV5-1 and TRBJ1-2, with D possibly matching TRBD1 (6 bases). This CDR3 comprises 16 residues. The V gene lost 0 bases and the J gene lost 0 bases, with 12 bases spanning the gap. The germline V gene has CDR1 SGHRS and CDR2 YFSETQ. The CDR3 is CASSLVAGEANYGYTF. The CDR3 DNA is TGCGCCAGCAGCTTGGTAGCAGGGGAGGCTAACTATGGCTACACCTTC.

V is TRBV27 and J is TRBJ1-5; D uncertain. CDR3 size: 14 residues. V gave up 3 bases and J gave up 2 bases, with 8 bases separating them. Germline CDR1 MNHEY, CDR2 SMNVEV (reference sequence). The CDR3 loop is CASSFFGGNQPQHF. The CDR3 DNA reads TGTGCCAGCAGTTTTTTTGGGGGCAATCAGCCCCAGCATTTT.

The CDR3 DNA reads TGTGCCAGCAGCCACTCCGGTGGCAATGAGCAGTTCTTC. The encoded protein is CASSHSGGNEQFF. The J gene is TRBJ2-1, the V gene TRBV7-9; D remains ambiguous. Between the trimmed V and J ends, which lost 5 bases and 6 bases, there was a span of 11 bases. Germline V lookup: CDR1 SEHNR, CDR2 FQNEAQ (reference sequence). The CDR3 has 13 residues.

The V gene is TRBV24-1, the J gene TRBJ2-7; 10 nucleotides align to TRBD2. The CDR3 contains 15 residues. The V and J ends lost 6 bases and 4 bases, in that order; junction bases with no gene match: 8. CDR1 KGHDR and CDR2 SFDVKD come from the germline V gene. In DNA form, the CDR3 reads TGTGCCACCAGTCCCGGACTAGCGGAGCCTTACGAGCAGTACTTC. It is translated as CATSPGLAEPYEQYF.

The chain carries TRBV18 and TRBJ1-4; D might be TRBD1 (5 bases). The germline CDR1 and CDR2 sequences are KGHSH and LQKENI. This CDR3 has 19 residues. V was pared by 1 base and J by 0 bases, with 18 bases between. CDR3 coding DNA: TGTGCCAGCTCACCACGGGTGGGACCCTCCATCTCAACTAATGAAAAACTGTTTTTT. It encodes CASSPRVGPSISTNEKLFF.

The chain uses TRBV4-3 and TRBJ1-2; no reliable D call. The CDR3 is 16 amino acids. Germline CDR1 LGHNA, CDR2 YSLEER. The germline V and J ends were trimmed by 0 bases and 4 bases, with 15 bases remaining between them. In nucleotides, the CDR3 is TGCGCCAGCAGCCAAGATCTAACGAGCCCCTTCTATGGCTACACCTTC. Residues: CASSQDLTSPFYGYTF.

The V call is TRBV4-2, the J call TRBJ2-7; TRBD2 matches 7 bases. The CDR3 is 16 residues long. Germline V gene data show CDR1 as LGHNA and CDR2 as YNFKEQ. V gave up 0 bases and J gave up 2 bases; unmatched junction bases: 7. The CDR3 nucleotides read TGTGCCAGCAGCCAAGATACAGCTAGCGGTACCTACGAGCAGTACTTC. Translating it yields CASSQDTASGTYEQYF.

The chain has TRBV4-1 and TRBJ2-3; tentatively, D is TRBD1 (5 bases). From germline, CDR1 is MGHRA and CDR2 YSYEKL. This CDR3 comprises 15 residues. The germline V and J ends were trimmed by 4 bases and 7 bases, with 18 bases remaining between them. The DNA of the CDR3 is TGCGCCAGCAGCCCCCCAGGGCTCCCAAGTAATACGCAGTATTTT. Protein: CASSPPGLPSNTQYF.

This chain connects TRBV6-6 to TRBJ1-2; D perhaps matches TRBD1 (5 bases). Per the germline V gene, CDR1 is MNHNY and CDR2 is SVGAGI (reference sequence). This CDR3 comprises 14 residues. V lost 0 bases to trimming and J lost 9 bases, with 14 bases between them. CDR3 in amino acids: CASSYSKRDGSYTF. CDR3 DNA sequence: TGTGCCAGCAGTTACTCGAAGCGGGACGGCAGCTACACCTTC.

This chain links TRBV4-1 with TRBJ2-7; tentative D call: TRBD2 (6 bases). Trimming pared 0 bases from V and 3 bases from J, leaving 18 bases between. CDR3 length equals 17 residues. Looked up from germline, CDR1 is MGHRA and CDR2 is YSYEKL. CDR3 sequence (DNA): TGCGCCAGCAGCCAAGAAGGCTCCTTGGGGGGAGGCTACGAGCAGTACTTC. This sequence encodes CASSQEGSLGGGYEQYF.